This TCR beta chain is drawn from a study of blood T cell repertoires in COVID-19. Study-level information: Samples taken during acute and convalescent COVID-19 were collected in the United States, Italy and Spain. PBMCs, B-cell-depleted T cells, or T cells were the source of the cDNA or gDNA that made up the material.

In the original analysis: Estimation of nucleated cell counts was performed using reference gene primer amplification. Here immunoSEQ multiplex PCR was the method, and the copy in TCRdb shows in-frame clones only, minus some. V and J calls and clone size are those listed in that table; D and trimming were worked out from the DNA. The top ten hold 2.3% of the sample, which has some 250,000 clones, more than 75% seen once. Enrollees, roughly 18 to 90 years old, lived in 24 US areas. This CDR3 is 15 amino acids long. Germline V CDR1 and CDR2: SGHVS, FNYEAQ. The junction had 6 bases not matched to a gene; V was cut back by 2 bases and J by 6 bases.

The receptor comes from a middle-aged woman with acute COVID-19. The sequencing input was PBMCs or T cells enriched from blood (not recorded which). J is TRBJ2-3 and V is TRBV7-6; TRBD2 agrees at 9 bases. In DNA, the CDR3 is TGTGCCAGCAGCTTAATAGCGGGAGAGGGGGATACGCAGTATTTT. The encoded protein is CASSLIAGEGDTQYF.